This T cell receptor (beta chain) is from a study of shared clonotypes between healthy human individuals. This table comes from immunoSEQ multiplex PCR, and its TCRdb copy is limited to in-frame clones, with some not included. Of 2 million to 2.5 million clones in the sample, almost 96% were seen once. Germline V CDR1 and CDR2: SNHLY, FYNNEI. The CDR3 is 15 residues long. V lost 10 bases and J 3 bases, leaving 19 bases between the germline ends. The V and J genes are TRBV2 and TRBJ2-1; unclear D gene. This receptor was taken from a man aged 18 to 35 in good health. Sample: naive CD4+ T cells sorted from blood. Noted subset: CD45RA+ positively selected. The CDR3 DNA follows: TGTGCCACGCAGAGACACCCAGTCGTCTACAATGAGCAGTTCTTC. Residues: CATQRHPVVYNEQFF.